This T cell receptor beta chain was sequenced during a study of cytomegalovirus exposure and HLA in healthy donors. Study outcomes and limitations: Both high specificity and high sensitivity reportedly marked the classifier's diagnosis of cytomegalovirus status. Other equally common chains were less clonally expanded than HLA-associated TCR beta chains, a later analysis showed. Prediction of most subjects' HLA-A and HLA-B alleles by TCR beta sequences was reportedly accurate.

The PCR was carried out with 60 Vbeta primers and 13 Jbeta primers. TCRdb's copy holds only in-frame clones and misses some; the assay was immunoSEQ multiplex PCR. The top ten hold more than 0.55% of the sample, which has under 200,000 clones, roughly 85% seen once. This clone has just a few counts. Its antigen is unknown. Healthy bone marrow donors made up the cohort. This CDR3 contains 13 residues. V was clipped by 3 bases and J by 6 bases, with 11 bases between them. The germline gives CDR1 SGHTA, CDR2 FQGNSA. Sequencing used PBMCs. The receptor was isolated from a woman aged 40 to 50 in good health and CMV-seronegative. The chain uses TRBV7-2 and TRBJ1-1; D unresolved. The CDR3 region is CASSFPGYSEAFF. The CDR3 nucleotides are TGTGCCAGCAGCTTTCCCGGGTACTCTGAAGCTTTCTTT.